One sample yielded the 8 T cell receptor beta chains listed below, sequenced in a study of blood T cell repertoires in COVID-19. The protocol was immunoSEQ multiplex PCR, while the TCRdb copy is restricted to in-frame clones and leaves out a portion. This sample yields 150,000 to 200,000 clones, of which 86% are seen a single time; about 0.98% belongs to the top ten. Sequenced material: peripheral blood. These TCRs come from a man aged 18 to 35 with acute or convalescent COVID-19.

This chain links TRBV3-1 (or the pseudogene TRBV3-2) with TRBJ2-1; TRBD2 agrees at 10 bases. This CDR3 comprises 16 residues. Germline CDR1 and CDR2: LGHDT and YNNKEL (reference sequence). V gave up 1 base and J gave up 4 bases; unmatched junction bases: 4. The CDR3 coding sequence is TGTGCCAGCAGCCAAGTGCTTAGCGGGGGGTACAATGAGCAGTTCTTC. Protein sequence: CASSQVLSGGYNEQFF.

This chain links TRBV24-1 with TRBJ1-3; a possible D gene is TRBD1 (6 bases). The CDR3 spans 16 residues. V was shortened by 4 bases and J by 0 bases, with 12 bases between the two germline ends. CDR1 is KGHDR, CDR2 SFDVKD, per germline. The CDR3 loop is CATSDFRDNSGNTIYF. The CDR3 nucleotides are TGTGCCACCAGTGACTTCAGGGACAACTCTGGAAACACCATATATTTT.

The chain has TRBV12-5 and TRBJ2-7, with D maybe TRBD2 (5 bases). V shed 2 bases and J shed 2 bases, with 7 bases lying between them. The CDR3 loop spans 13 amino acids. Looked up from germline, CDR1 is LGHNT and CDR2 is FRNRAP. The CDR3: CASGLSGTYEQYF. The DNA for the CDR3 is TGTGCTAGTGGTTTGAGCGGAACCTACGAGCAGTACTTC.

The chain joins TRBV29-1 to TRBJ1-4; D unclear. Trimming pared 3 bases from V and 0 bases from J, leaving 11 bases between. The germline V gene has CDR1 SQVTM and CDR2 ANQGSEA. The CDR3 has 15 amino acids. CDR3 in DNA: TGCAGCGTTGAGGTCGGGATTGCAACTAATGAAAAACTGTTTTTT. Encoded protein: CSVEVGIATNEKLFF.

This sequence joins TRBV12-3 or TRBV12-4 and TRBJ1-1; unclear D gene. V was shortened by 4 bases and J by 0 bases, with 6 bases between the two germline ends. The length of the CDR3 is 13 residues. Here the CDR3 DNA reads TGTGCCAGCAGTTCCCCCATGAACACTGAAGCTTTCTTT. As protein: CASSSPMNTEAFF.

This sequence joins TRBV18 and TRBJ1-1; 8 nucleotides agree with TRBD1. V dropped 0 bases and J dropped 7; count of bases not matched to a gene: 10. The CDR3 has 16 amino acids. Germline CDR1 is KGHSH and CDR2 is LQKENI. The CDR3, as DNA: TGTGCCAGCTCACCACCGACCGGACAGGGAATCCTTGAAGCTTTCTTT. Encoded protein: CASSPPTGQGILEAFF.

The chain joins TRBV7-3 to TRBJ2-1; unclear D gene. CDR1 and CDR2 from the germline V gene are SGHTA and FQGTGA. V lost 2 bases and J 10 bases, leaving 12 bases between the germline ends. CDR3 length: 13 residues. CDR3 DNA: TGTGCCAGCAGCTTAGAGCCCCGCACGGAGCAGTTCTTC. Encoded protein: CASSLEPRTEQFF.

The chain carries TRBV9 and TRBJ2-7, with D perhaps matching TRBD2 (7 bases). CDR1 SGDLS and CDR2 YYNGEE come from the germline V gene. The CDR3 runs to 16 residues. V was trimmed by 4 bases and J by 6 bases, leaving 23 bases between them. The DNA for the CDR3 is TGTGCCAGCAGCAACGACCCGAGGGGGGGGGCCTCCGAGCAGTACTTC. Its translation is CASSNDPRGGASEQYF.